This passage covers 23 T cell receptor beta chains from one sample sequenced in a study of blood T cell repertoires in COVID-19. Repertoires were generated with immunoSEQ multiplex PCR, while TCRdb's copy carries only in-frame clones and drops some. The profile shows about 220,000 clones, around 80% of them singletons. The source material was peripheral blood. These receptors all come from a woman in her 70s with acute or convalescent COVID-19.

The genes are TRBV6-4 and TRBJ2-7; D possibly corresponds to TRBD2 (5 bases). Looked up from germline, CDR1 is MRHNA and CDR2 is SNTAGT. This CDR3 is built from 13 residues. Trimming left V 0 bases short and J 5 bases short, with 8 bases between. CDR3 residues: CASSDSDGDEQYF. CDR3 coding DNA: TGTGCCAGCAGTGACTCTGACGGGGACGAGCAGTACTTC.

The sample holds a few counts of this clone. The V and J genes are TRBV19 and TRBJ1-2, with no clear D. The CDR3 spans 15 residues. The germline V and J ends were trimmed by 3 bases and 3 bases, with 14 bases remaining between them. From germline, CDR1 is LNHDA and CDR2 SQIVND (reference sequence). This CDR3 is CASSIPPVGDYGYTF. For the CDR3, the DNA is TGTGCCAGTAGTATCCCCCCGGTGGGCGACTATGGCTACACCTTC.

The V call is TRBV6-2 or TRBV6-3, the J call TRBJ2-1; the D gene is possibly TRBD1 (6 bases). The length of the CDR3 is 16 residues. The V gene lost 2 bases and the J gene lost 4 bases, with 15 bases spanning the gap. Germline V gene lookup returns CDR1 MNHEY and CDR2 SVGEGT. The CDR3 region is CASSYPEKGEYNEQFF. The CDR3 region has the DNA TGTGCCAGCAGTTACCCCGAGAAGGGGGAATACAATGAGCAGTTCTTC.

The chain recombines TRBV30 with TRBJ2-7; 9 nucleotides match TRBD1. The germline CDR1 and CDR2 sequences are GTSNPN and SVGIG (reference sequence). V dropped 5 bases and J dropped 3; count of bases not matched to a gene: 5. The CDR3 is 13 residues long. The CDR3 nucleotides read TGTGCCTGGGCGGGACAGGGTATCTACGAGCAGTACTTC. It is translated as CAWAGQGIYEQYF. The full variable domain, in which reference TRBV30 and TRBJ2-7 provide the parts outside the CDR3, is SQTIHQWPATLVQPVGSPLSLECTVEGTSNPNLYWYRQAAGRGLQLLFYSVGIGQISSEVPQNLSASRPQDRQFILSSKKLLLSDSGFYLCAWAGQGIYEQYFGPGTRLTVT.

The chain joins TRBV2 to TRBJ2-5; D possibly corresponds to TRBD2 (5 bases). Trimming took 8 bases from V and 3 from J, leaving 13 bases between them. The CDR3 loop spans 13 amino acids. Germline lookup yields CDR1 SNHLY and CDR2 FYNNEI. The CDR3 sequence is CASWIGVKETQYF. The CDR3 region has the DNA TGTGCCAGCTGGATCGGGGTTAAAGAGACCCAGTACTTC. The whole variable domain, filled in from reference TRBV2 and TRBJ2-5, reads EPEVTQTPSHQVTQMGQEVILRCVPISNHLYFYWYRQILGQKVEFLVSFYNNEISEKSEIFDDQFSVERPDGSNFTLKIRSTKLEDSAMYFCASWIGVKETQYFGPGTRLLVL.

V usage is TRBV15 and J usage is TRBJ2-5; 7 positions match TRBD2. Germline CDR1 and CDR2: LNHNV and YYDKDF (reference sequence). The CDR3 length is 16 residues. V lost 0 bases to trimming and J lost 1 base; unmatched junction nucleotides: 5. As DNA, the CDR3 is TGTGCCACCAGCAGAGATAGTGGGGGGGGCCAAGAGACCCAGTACTTC. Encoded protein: CATSRDSGGGQETQYF.

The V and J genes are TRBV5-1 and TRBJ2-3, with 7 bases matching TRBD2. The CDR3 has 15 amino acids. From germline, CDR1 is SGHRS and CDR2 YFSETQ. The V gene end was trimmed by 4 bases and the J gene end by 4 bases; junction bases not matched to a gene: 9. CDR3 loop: CASSTPSGTSDTQYF. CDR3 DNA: TGCGCCAGCAGCACCCCTAGCGGTACCTCAGATACGCAGTATTTT.

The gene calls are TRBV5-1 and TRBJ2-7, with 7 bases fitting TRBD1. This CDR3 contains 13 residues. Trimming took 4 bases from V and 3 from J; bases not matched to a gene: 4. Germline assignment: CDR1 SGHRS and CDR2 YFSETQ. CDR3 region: CASSQDRYYEQYV. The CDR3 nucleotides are TGCGCCAGCAGCCAGGACAGGTACTACGAGCAGTACGTC.

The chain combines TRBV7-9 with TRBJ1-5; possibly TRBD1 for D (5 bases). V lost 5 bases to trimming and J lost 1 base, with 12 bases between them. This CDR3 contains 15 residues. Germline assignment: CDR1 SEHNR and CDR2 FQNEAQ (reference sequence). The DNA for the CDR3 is TGTGCCAGCAGCCTGCAGGGACTGAGCAATCAGCCCCAGCATTTT. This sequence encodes CASSLQGLSNQPQHF.

The CDR3 nucleotides are TGTGCCACCAGTGATGTGAGGCAAGAGACCCAGTACTTC. Translated: CATSDVRQETQYF. The chain is built from TRBV24-1 and TRBJ2-5; D uncertain. With 3 bases removed from V and 2 bases from J, the gap between germline ends came to 6 bases. The CDR3 extends over 13 amino acids. CDR1 and CDR2 from the germline V gene are KGHDR and SFDVKD.

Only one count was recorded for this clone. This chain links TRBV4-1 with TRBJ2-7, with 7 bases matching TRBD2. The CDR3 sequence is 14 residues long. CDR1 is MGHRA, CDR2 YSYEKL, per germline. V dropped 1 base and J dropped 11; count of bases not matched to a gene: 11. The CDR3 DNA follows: TGCGCCAGCAGCCAAGGCTCCTGGGGGGGGGTGAAGTACTTC. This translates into CASSQGSWGGVKYF.

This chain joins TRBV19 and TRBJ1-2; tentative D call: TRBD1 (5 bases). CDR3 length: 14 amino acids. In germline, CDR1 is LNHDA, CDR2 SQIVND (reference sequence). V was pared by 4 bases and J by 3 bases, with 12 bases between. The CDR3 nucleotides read TGTGCCAGTAGTAGGATGCCGACAGACTATGGCTACACCTTC. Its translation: CASSRMPTDYGYTF.

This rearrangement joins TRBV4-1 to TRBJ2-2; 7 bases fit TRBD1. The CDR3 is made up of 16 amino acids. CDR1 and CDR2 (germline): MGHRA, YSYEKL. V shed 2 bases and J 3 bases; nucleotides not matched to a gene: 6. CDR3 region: CASSQQQGLYTGELFF. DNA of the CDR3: TGCGCCAGCAGCCAACAACAGGGGCTGTACACCGGGGAGCTGTTTTTT.

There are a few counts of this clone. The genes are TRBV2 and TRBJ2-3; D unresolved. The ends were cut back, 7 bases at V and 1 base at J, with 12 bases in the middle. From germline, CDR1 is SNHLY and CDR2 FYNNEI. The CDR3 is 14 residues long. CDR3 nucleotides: TGTGCCAGCACAAACAGAGTCGGCACAGATACGCAGTATTTT. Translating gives CASTNRVGTDTQYF.

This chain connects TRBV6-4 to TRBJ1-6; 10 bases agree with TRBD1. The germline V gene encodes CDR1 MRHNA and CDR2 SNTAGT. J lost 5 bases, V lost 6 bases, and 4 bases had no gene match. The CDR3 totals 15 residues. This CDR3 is CASRGGTGDNSPLHF. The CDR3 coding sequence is TGTGCCAGCAGGGGCGGGACAGGGGATAATTCACCCCTCCACTTT.

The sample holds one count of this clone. The CDR3, as DNA: TGTGCCACCAGTGACGGGACAGGGGCCTCCAGCTCCTACAATGAGCAGTTCTTC. It yields the protein CATSDGTGASSSYNEQFF. The rearrangement joins TRBV24-1 to TRBJ2-1, with 10 bases matching TRBD1. Germline V gene data show CDR1 as KGHDR and CDR2 as SFDVKD. The CDR3 totals 18 residues. The V gene end was trimmed by 4 bases and the J gene end by 0 bases; junction bases not matched to a gene: 8.

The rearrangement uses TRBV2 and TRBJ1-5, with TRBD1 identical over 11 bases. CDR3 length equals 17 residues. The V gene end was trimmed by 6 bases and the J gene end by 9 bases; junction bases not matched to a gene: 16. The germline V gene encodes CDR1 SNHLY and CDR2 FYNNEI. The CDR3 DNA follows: TGTGCCAGCAGCCTATCTACCGGGACAGGGGGAGGACCGCCCCAGCATTTT. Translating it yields CASSLSTGTGGGPPQHF. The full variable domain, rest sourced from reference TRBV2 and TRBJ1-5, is EPEVTQTPSHQVTQMGQEVILRCVPISNHLYFYWYRQILGQKVEFLVSFYNNEISEKSEIFDDQFSVERPDGSNFTLKIRSTKLEDSAMYFCASSLSTGTGGGPPQHFGDGTRLSIL.

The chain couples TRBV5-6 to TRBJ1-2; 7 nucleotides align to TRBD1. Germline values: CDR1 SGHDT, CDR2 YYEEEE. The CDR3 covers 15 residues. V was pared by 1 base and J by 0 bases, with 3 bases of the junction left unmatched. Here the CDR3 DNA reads TGTGCCAGCAGCTTGCAGGGGGTTTCTAACTATGGCTACACCTTC. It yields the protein CASSLQGVSNYGYTF.

CDR3: CASSLPSKDTQYF. The CDR3, as DNA: TGTGCCAGCAGCCTACCTTCAAAAGATACGCAGTATTTT. The chain has TRBV7-2 and TRBJ2-3; D remains unclear. Germline V CDR1 and CDR2: SGHTA, FQGNSA. Trimming removed 5 bases at V and 5 bases at J, with 11 bases between. The CDR3 spans 13 residues.

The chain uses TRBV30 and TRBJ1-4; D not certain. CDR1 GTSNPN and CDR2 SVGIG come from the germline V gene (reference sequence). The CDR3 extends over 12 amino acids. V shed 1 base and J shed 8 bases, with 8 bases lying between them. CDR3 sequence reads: CAWSDRGEKLFF. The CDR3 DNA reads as TGTGCCTGGAGTGATCGCGGAGAAAAACTGTTTTTT. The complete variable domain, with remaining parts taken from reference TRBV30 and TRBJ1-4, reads SQTIHQWPATLVQPVGSPLSLECTVEGTSNPNLYWYRQAAGRGLQLLFYSVGIGQISSEVPQNLSASRPQDRQFILSSKKLLLSDSGFYLCAWSDRGEKLFFGSGTQLSVL.

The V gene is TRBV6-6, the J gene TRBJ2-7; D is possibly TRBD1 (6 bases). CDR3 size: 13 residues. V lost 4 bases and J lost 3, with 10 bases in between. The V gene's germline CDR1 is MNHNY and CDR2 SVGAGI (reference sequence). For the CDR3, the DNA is TGTGCCAGCAGTTTAGGACAGTACTACGAGCAGTACTTC. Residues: CASSLGQYYEQYF.

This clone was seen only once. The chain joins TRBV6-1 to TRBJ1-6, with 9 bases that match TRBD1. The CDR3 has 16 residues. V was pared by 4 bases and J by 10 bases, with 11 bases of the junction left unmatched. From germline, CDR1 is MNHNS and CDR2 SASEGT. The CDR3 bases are TGTGCCAGCAGTGGTTCCGGGACAGGGTTTCGATCACCCCTCCACTTT. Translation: CASSGSGTGFRSPLHF.

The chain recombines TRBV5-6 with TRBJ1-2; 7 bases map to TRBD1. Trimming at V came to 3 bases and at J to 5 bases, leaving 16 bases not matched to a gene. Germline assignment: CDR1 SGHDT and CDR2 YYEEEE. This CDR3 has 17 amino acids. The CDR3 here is CASSSRFGPGTVYGYTF. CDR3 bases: TGTGCCAGCAGCTCAAGGTTTGGGCCGGGGACAGTGTATGGCTACACCTTC.